The clone carrying this T cell receptor (beta chain) was counted many times. Its matching antigen is unknown. V lost 3 bases, J lost 1 base, and 7 bases lay in between. The CDR3 consists of 14 residues. Germline CDR1 MNHEY, CDR2 SVGEGT. The data were taken from a study of Graves' ophthalmopathy and Graves' hyperthyroidism. Findings of the study overall: Most expanded thyroid clonotypes above 0.001 frequency also appeared in blood. The model's ophthalmopathy progression predictions had roughly 69% sensitivity and 72% to 80% specificity.

The source of the PBMCs was about 10 ml of fresh peripheral blood. Amplification of TCR beta CDR3 regions used RNA transcripts. Second-round multiplex PCR followed a first-round RT-PCR using HTBI primers. TCRdb re-called the multiplex PCR reads with MiXCR, one entry per CDR3 protein. The sample has roughly 300,000 distinct CDR3 sequences, roughly 17% seen once; the top ten hold over 9%. Material: peripheral blood. The rearrangement uses TRBV6-2 or TRBV6-3 and TRBJ1-5, with D possibly being TRBD1 (5 bases). The sequence was obtained from an adult man with Graves' ophthalmopathy. CDR3 sequence (DNA): TGTGCCAGCAGTTATTGGGACAGCAATCAGCCCCAGCATTTT. Translation: CASSYWDSNQPQHF.